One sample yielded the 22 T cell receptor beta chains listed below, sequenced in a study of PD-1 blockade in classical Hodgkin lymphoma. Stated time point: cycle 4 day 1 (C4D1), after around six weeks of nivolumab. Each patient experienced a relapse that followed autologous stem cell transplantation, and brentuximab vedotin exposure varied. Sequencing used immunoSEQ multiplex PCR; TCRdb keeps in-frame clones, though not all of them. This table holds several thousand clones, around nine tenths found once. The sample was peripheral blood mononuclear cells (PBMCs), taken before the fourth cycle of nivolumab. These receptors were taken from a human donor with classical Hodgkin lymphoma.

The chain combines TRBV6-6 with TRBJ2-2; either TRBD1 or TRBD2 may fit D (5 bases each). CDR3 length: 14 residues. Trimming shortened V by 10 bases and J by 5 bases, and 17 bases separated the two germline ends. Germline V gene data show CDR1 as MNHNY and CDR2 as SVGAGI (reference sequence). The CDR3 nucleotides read TGTGCCATCCTTCCGGGACGTTCAACCGGGGAGCTGTTTTTT. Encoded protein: CAILPGRSTGELFF.

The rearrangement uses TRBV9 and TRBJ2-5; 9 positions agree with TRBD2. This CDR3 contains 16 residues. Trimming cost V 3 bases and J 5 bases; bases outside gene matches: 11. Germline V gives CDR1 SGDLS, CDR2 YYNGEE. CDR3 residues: CASSEGTSPPGETQYF. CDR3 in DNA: TGTGCCAGCAGCGAGGGGACTAGCCCGCCCGGGGAGACCCAGTACTTC.

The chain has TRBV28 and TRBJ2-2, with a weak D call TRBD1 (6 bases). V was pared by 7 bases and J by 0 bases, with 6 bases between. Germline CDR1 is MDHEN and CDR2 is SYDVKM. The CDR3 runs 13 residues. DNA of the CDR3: TGTGCCAGCACAGGGGCGAACACCGGGGAGCTGTTTTTT. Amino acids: CASTGANTGELFF. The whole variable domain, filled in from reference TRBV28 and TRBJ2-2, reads DVKVTQSSRYLVKRTGEKVFLECVQDMDHENMFWYRQDPGLGLRLIYFSYDVKMKEKGDIPEGYSVSREKKERFSLILESASTNQTSMYLCASTGANTGELFFGEGSRLTVL.

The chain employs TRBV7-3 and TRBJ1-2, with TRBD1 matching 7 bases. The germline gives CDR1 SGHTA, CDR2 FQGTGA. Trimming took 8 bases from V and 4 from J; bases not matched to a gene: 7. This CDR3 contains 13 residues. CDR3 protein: CASRKGATYGYTF. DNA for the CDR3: TGTGCCAGCCGGAAGGGGGCTACCTATGGCTACACCTTC.

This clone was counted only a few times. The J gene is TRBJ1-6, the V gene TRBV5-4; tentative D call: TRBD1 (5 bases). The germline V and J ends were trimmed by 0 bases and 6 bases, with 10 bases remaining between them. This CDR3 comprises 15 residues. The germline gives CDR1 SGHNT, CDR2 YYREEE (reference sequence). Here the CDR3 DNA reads TGTGCCAGCAGCTTGGGCGGGGGTTCTAATTCACCCCTCCACTTT. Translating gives CASSLGGGSNSPLHF. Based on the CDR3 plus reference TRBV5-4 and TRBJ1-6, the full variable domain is ETGVTQSPTHLIKTRGQQVTLRCSSQSGHNTVSWYQQALGQGPQFIFQYYREEENGRGNFPPRFSGLQFPNYSSELNVNALELDDSALYLCASSLGGGSNSPLHFGNGTRLTVT.

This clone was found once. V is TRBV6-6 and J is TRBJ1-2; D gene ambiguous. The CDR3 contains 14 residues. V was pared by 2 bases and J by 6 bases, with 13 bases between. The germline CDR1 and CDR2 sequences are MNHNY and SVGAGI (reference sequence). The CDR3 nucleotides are TGTGCCAGCAGTTACGGTGGGGAAACCAATGGCTACACCTTC. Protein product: CASSYGGETNGYTF.

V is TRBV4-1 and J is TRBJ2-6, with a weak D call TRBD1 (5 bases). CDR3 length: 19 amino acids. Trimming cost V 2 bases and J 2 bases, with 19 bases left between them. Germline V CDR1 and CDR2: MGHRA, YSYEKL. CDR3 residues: CASSQWEGRVIAGANVLTF. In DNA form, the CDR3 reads TGCGCCAGCAGCCAATGGGAAGGCAGGGTAATAGCTGGGGCCAACGTCCTGACTTTC.

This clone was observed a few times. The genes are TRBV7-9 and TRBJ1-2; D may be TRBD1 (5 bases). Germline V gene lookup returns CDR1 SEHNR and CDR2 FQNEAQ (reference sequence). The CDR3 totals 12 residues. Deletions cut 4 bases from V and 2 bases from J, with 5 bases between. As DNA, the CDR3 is TGTGCCAGCAGCTGGGGGAACTATGGCTACACCTTC. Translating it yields CASSWGNYGYTF.

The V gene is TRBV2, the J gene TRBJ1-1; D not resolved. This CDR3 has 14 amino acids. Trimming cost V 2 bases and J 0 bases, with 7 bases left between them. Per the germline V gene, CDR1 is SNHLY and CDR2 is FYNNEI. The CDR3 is CASSENEMNTEAFF. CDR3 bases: TGTGCCAGCAGTGAAAACGAAATGAACACTGAAGCTTTCTTT. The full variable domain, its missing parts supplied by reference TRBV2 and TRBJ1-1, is EPEVTQTPSHQVTQMGQEVILRCVPISNHLYFYWYRQILGQKVEFLVSFYNNEISEKSEIFDDQFSVERPDGSNFTLKIRSTKLEDSAMYFCASSENEMNTEAFFGQGTRLTVV.

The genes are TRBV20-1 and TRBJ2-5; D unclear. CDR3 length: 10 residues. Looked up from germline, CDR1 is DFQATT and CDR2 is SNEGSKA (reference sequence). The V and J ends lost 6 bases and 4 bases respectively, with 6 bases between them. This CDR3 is CSAQLETQYF. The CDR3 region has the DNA TGCAGTGCCCAACTAGAGACCCAGTACTTC.

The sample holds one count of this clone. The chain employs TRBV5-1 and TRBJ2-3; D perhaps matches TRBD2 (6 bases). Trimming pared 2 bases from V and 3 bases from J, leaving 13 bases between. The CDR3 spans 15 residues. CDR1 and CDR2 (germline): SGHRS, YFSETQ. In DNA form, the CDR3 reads TGCGCCAGCAGCTTCCAGCGGGTGTCAACAGATACGCAGTATTTT. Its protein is CASSFQRVSTDTQYF.

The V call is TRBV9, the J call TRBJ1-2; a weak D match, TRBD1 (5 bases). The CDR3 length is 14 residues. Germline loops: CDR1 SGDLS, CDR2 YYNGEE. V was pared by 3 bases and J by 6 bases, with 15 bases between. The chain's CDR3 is CASSARTRGDGYTF. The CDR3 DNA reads TGTGCCAGCAGCGCAAGGACAAGGGGTGATGGCTACACCTTC.

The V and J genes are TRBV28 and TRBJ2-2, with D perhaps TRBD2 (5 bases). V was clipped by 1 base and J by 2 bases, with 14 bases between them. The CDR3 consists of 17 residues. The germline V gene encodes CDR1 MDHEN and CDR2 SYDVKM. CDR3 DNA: TGTGCCAGCAGTTTATTACCGGGAAGAGGAAACACCGGGGAGCTGTTTTTT. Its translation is CASSLLPGRGNTGELFF. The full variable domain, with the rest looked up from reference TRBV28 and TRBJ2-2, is DVKVTQSSRYLVKRTGEKVFLECVQDMDHENMFWYRQDPGLGLRLIYFSYDVKMKEKGDIPEGYSVSREKKERFSLILESASTNQTSMYLCASSLLPGRGNTGELFFGEGSRLTVL.

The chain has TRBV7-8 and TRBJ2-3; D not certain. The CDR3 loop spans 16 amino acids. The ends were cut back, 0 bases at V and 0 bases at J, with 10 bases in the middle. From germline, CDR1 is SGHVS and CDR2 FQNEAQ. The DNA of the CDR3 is TGTGCCAGCAGCTTAGCGTGGGCGGTGAGCACAGATACGCAGTATTTT. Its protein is CASSLAWAVSTDTQYF.

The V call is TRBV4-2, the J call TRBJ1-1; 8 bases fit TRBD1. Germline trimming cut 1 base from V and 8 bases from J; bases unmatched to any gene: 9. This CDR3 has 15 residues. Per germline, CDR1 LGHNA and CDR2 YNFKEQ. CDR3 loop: CASSQAPPDREEAFF. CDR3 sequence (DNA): TGTGCCAGCAGCCAAGCTCCCCCGGACAGGGAGGAAGCTTTCTTT.

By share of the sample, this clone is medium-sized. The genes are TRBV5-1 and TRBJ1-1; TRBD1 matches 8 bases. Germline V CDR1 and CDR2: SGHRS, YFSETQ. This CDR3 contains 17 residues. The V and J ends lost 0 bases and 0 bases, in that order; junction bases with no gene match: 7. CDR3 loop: CASSLVDRGELNTEAFF. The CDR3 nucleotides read TGCGCCAGCAGCTTGGTAGACAGGGGAGAATTGAACACTGAAGCTTTCTTT. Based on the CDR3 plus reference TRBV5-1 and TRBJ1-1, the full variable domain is KAGVTQTPRYLIKTRGQQVTLSCSPISGHRSVSWYQQTPGQGLQFLFEYFSETQRNKGNFPGRFSGRQFSNSRSEMNVSTLELGDSALYLCASSLVDRGELNTEAFFGQGTRLTVV.

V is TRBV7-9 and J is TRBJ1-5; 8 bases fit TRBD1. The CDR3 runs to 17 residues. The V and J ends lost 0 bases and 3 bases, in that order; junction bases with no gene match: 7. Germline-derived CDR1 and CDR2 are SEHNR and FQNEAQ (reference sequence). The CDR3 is CASSLATGASSNQPQHF. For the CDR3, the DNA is TGTGCCAGCAGCTTAGCGACAGGGGCCTCCTCCAATCAGCCCCAGCATTTT.

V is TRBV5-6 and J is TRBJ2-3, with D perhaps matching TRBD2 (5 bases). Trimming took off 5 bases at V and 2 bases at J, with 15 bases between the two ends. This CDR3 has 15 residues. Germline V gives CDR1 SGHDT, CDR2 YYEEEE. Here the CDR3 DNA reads TGTGCCAGCAGTGATACGGGGTACTTCACAGATACGCAGTATTTT. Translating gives CASSDTGYFTDTQYF.

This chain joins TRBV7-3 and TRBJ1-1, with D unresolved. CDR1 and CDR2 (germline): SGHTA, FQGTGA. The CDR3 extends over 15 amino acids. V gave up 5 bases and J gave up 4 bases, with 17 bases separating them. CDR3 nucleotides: TGTGCCAGCAGCCCCCGGGGAGGGCCGGGCACTGAAGCTTTCTTT. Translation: CASSPRGGPGTEAFF.

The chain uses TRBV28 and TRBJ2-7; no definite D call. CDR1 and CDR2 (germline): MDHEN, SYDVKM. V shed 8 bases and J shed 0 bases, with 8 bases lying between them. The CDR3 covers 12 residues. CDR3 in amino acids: CASGATSYEQYF. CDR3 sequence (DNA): TGTGCCAGCGGAGCCACCTCCTACGAGCAGTACTTC.

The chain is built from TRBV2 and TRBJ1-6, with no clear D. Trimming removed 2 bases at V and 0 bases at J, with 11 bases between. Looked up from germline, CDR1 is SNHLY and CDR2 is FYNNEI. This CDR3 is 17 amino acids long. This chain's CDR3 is CASSERAVSSYNSPLHF. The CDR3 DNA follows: TGTGCCAGCAGTGAAAGGGCAGTGAGCTCCTATAATTCACCCCTCCACTTT.

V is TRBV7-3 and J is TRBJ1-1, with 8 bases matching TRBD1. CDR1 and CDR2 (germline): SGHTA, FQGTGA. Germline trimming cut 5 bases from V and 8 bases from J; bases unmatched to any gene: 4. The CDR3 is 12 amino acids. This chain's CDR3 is CASSRQGMEAFF. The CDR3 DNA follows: TGTGCCAGCAGCCGACAGGGGATGGAAGCTTTCTTT.